This T cell receptor (beta chain) was obtained from a study of blood T cell repertoires in COVID-19. The wider study: Sample material is recorded as cDNA or gDNA derived from T cells, B-cell-depleted T cells, or PBMCs.

The authors' processing: Using reference gene primer amplification, nucleated cell counts were estimated. Repertoires were generated with immunoSEQ multiplex PCR, while TCRdb's copy carries only in-frame clones and drops some. From that table come the V and J calls and clone size; the DNA was used to work out D and trimming. The table lists tens of thousands of clones, 70% to 90% of them singletons. The specimen was peripheral blood. This TCR was sampled from a man in his sixties or seventies with active or convalescent COVID-19.

CDR3 sequence (DNA): TGTGCCAGCAGCTTAGTGGCTAGCGGGAGCTCTCCCTACGAGCAGTACTTC. As protein: CASSLVASGSSPYEQYF. The chain employs TRBV7-2 and TRBJ2-7; TRBD2 agrees at 10 bases. Trimming at V came to 1 base and at J to 2 bases, leaving 8 bases not matched to a gene. Germline V CDR1 and CDR2: SGHTA, FQGNSA. The length of the CDR3 is 17 residues.